The source of this TCR beta chain is a study of cytomegalovirus exposure and HLA in healthy donors. Overall study context: Unique TCRs from HLA-typed donors, around 79 million of them, were held in an early data release.

In the case of this clone: Antigen: not known.

It was with 60 Vbeta and 13 Jbeta primers that the PCR ran. Assay used: immunoSEQ multiplex PCR; TCRdb lists only in-frame clones, some missing. The sample holds roughly 150,000 clones, approximately 77% seen once. Points from the study as a whole: Several of the most significant clusters appeared linked to common viral pathogens, based on a later analysis. The likely explanation for a cluster of highly shared sequence variants was sequencing artifact.

Trimming left V 6 bases short and J 5 bases short, with 10 bases between. Germline lookup yields CDR1 SQVTM and CDR2 ANQGSEA. The CDR3 length is 11 residues. Sequencing was done on a sample of PBMCs. The TCR comes from a man aged 30 to 45 in good health and CMV-seronegative. The gene calls are TRBV29-1 and TRBJ1-2; no definite D call. CDR3 residues: CSVLQDYGYTF. CDR3 nucleotides: TGCAGCGTGCTTCAGGATTATGGCTACACCTTC. The full variable domain, its missing parts supplied by reference TRBV29-1 and TRBJ1-2, is SAVISQKPSRDICQRGTSLTIQCQVDSQVTMMFWYRQQPGQSLTLIATANQGSEATYESGFVIDKFPISRPNLTFSTLTVSNMSPEDSSIYLCSVLQDYGYTFGSGTRLTVV.